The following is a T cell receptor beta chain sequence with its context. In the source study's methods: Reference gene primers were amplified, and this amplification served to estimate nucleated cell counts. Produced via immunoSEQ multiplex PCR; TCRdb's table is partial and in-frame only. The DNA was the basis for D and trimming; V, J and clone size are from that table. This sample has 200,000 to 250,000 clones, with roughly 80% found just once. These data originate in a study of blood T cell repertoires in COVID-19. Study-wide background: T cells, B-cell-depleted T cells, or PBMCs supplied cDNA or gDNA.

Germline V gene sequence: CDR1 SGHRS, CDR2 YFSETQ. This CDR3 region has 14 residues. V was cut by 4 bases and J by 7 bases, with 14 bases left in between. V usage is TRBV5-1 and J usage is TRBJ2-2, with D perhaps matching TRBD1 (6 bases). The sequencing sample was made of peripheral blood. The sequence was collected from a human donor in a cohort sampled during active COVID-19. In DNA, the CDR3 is TGCGCCAGCAGCCCAGGGGCAGGAAACGGGGAGCTGTTTTTT. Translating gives CASSPGAGNGELFF.